The T cell receptor (beta chain) under discussion was sequenced for a study of T cells after posttransplantation cyclophosphamide. Findings and caveats of the study: Later blood repertoires were often dominated by clones from the donor CD8+ memory compartment. After PTCy, TRB diversity resembled that of CNI/methotrexate controls. Skin or GI-infiltrating T cells shared few TRB sequences with blood.

As for this clone: Its antigen is not known.

Controls had myeloablative marrow grafts with methotrexate and calcineurin inhibitor, sampled at 1 year. Only in-frame clones appear in the TCRdb table, and some are missing; sequencing was by immunoSEQ multiplex PCR. The sample lists roughly 11,000 clones; 81% were seen once. V lost 0 bases to trimming and J lost 1 base, with 12 bases between them. CDR3 length: 16 residues. Per the germline V gene, CDR1 is LNHDA and CDR2 is SQIVND (reference sequence). Here the sequenced sample was PBMCs, taken about 380 days after allogeneic stem cell transplant with calcineurin inhibitor and methotrexate. This receptor was taken from a male patient in his thirties who received an allogeneic stem cell transplant from an unrelated donor, was CMV-positive, and had acute GVHD only. Some T cells here may be from the graft donor. The chain carries TRBV19 and TRBJ1-2; no reliable D call. The CDR3 DNA follows: TGTGCCAGTAGTATAGATCGAGGAGGAGATAACTATGGCTACACCTTC. It is translated as CASSIDRGGDNYGYTF.